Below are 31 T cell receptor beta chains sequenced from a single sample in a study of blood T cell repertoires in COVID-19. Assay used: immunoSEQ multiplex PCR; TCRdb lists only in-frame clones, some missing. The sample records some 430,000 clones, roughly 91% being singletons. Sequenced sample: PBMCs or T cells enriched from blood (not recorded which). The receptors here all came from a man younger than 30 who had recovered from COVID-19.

CDR3: CASSPIESVGMNTEAFF. In DNA, the CDR3 is TGTGCCAGCAGCCCCATCGAATCAGTCGGGATGAACACTGAAGCTTTCTTT. The V call is TRBV7-7, the J call TRBJ1-1; unclear D gene. The CDR3 has 17 residues. Germline values: CDR1 SSHAT, CDR2 FNYEAQ (reference sequence). Trimming cost V 5 bases and J 0 bases, with 19 bases left between them. Using reference TRBV7-7 and TRBJ1-1 for the parts outside the CDR3, the full variable domain is GAGVSQSPRYKVTKRGQDVTLRCDPISSHATLYWYQQALGQGPEFLTYFNYEAQPDKSGLPSDRFSAERPEGSISTLTIQRTEQRDSAMYRCASSPIESVGMNTEAFFGQGTRLTVV.

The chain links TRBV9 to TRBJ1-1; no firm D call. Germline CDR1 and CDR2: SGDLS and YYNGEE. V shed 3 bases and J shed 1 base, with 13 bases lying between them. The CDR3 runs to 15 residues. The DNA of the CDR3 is TGTGCCAGCAGCGATCCAGGCAGCCCGAACACTGAAGCTTTCTTT. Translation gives CASSDPGSPNTEAFF.

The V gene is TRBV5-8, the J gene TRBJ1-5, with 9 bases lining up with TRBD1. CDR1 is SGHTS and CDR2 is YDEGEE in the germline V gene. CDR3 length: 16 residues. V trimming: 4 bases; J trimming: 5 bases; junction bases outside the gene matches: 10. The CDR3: CASSPNDRGDYQPQHF. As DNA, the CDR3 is TGTGCCAGCAGCCCTAACGACAGGGGGGACTATCAGCCCCAGCATTTT.

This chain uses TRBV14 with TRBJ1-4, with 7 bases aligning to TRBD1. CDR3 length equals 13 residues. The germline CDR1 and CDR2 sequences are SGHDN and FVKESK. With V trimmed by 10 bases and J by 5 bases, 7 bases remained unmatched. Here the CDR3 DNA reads TGTGCCACCGCGGGGACAGCAAATGAAAAACTGTTTTTT. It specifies CATAGTANEKLFF.

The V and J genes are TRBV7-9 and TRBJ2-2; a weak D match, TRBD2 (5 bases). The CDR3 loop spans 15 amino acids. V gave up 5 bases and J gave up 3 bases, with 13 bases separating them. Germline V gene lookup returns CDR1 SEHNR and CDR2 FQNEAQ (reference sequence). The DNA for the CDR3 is TGTGCCAGCAGCCGGAGAGGGCTTGACACCGGGGAGCTGTTTTTT. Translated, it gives CASSRRGLDTGELFF.

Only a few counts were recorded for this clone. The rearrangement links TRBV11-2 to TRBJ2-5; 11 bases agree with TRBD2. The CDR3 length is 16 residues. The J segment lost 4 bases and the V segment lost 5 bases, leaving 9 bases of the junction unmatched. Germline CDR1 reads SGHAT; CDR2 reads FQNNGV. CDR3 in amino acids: CASSKFSGRAGETQYF. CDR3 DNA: TGTGCCAGCAGCAAATTTAGCGGGAGGGCCGGAGAGACCCAGTACTTC.

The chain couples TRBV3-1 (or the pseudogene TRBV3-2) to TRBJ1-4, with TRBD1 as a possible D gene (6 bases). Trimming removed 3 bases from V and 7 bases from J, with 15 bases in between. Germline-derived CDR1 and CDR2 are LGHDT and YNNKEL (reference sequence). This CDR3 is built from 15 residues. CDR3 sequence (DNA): TGTGCCAGCAGCCAGGGGGCAGGGCGTGGTGAAAAACTGTTTTTT. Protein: CASSQGAGRGEKLFF.

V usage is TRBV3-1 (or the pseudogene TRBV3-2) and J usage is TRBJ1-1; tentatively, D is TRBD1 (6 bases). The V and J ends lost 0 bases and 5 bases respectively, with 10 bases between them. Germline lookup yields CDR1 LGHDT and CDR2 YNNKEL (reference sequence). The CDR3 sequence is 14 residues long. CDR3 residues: CASSQDPQGTEAFF. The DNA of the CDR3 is TGTGCCAGCAGCCAAGACCCACAGGGAACTGAAGCTTTCTTT.

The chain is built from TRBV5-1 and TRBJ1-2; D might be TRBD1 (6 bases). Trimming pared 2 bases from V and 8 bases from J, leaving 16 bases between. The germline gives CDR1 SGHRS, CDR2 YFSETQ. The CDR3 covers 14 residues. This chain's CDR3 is CASSLYDRPTGYTF. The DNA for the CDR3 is TGCGCCAGCAGCTTATACGACAGGCCAACAGGCTACACCTTC. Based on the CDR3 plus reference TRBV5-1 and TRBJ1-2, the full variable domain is KAGVTQTPRYLIKTRGQQVTLSCSPISGHRSVSWYQQTPGQGLQFLFEYFSETQRNKGNFPGRFSGRQFSNSRSEMNVSTLELGDSALYLCASSLYDRPTGYTFGSGTRLTVV.

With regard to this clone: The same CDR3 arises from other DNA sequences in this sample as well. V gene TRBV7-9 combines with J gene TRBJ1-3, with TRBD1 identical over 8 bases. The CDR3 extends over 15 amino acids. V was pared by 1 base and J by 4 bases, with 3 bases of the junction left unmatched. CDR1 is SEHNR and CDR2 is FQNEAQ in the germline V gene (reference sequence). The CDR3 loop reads CASSLDRGTGNTIYF. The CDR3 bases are TGTGCCAGCAGCTTAGACAGGGGGACAGGAAACACCATATATTTT.

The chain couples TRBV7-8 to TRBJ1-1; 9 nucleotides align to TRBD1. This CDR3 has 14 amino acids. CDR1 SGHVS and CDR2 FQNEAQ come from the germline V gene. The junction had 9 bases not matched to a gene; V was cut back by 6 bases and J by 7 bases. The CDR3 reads CASRLQGALGEAFF. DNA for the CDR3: TGTGCCAGCAGATTACAGGGGGCTCTGGGTGAAGCTTTCTTT.

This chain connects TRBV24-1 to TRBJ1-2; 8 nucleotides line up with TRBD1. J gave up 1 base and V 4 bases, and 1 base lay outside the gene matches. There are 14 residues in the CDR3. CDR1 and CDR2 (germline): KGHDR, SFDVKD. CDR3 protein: CATSDTGGNYGYTF. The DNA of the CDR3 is TGTGCCACCAGTGACACAGGGGGTAACTATGGCTACACCTTC.

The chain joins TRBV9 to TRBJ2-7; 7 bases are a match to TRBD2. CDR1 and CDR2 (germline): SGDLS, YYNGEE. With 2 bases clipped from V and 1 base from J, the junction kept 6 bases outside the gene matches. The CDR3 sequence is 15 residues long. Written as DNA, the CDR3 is TGTGCCAGCAGCGTTACAGCGGGAAGTTCCTACGAGCAGTACTTC. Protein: CASSVTAGSSYEQYF.

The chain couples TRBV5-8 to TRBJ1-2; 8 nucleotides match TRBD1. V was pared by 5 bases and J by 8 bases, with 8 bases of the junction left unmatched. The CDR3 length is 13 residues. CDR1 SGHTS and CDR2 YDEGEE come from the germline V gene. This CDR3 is CASSMDRVPGYTF. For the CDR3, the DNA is TGTGCCAGCAGTATGGACAGGGTCCCCGGCTACACCTTC.

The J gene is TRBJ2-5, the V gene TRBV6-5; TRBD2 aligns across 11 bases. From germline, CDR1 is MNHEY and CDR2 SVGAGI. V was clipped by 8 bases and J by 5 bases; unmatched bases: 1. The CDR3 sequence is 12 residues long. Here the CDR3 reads CASVAGGETQYF. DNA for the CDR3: TGTGCCAGCGTAGCGGGGGGGGAGACCCAGTACTTC.

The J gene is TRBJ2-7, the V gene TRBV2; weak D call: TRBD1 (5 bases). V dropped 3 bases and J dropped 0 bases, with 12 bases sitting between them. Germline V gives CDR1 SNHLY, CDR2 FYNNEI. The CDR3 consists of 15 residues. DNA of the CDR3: TGTGCCAGCAGTGAGGGGCGTAGAAACTCCTACGAGCAGTACTTC. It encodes CASSEGRRNSYEQYF.

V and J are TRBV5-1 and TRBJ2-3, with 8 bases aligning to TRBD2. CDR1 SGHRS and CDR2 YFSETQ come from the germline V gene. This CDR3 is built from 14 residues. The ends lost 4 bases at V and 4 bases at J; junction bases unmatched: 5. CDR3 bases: TGCGCCAGCAGCCGGGGGGGAGAGGCAGATACGCAGTATTTT. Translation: CASSRGGEADTQYF.

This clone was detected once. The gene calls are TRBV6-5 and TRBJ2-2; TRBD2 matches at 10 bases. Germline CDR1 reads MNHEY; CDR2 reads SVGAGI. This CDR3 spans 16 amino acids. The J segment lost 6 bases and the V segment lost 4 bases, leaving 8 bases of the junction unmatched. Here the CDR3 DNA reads TGTGCCAGCAGTTCCCTGGGGCTAGCGGGGGCCGGGGAGCTGTTTTTT. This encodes CASSSLGLAGAGELFF.

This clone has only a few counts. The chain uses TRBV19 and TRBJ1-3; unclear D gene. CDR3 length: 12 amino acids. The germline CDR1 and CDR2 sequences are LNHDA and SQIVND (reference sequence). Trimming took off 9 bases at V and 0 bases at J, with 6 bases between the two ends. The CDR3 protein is CASRSSGNTIYF. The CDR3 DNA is TGTGCCAGCAGAAGCTCTGGAAACACCATATATTTT.

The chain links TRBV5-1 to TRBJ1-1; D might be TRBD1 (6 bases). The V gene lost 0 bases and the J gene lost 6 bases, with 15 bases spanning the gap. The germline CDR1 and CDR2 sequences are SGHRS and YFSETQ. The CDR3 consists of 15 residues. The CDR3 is CASSLGFQGSSEAFF. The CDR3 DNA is TGCGCCAGCAGCTTGGGCTTCCAGGGGAGTTCTGAAGCTTTCTTT.

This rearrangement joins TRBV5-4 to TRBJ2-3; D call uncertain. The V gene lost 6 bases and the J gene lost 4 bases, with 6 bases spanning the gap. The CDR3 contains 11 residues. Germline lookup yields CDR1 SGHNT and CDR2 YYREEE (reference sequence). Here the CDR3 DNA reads TGTGCCAGCAATGGAGCAGATACGCAGTATTTT. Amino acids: CASNGADTQYF.

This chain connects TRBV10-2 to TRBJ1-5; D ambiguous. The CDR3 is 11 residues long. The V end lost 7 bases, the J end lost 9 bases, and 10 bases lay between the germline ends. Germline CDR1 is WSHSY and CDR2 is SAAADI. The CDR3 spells CASILQRPQHF. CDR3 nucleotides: TGCGCCAGCATCTTACAGAGGCCCCAGCATTTT.

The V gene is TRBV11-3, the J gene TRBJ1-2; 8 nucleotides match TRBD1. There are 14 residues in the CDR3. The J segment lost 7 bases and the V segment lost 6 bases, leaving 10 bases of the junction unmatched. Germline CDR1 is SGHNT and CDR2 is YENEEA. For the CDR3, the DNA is TGTGCCAGCAGGGACAGGGAATACGGTAGTGGCTACACCTTC. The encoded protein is CASRDREYGSGYTF.

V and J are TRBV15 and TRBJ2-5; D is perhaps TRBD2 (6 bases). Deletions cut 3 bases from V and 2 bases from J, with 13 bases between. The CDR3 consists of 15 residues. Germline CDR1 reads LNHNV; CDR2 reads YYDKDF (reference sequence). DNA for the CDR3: TGTGCCACCAGCAGCCGCACTAGCTTTCAAGAGACCCAGTACTTC. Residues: CATSSRTSFQETQYF.

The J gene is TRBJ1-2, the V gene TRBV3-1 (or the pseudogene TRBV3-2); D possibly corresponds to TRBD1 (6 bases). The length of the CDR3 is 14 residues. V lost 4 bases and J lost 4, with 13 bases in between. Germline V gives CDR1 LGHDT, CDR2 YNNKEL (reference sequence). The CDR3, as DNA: TGTGCCAGCAGCCCCCAGAGCAGGGGCTATGGCTACACCTTC. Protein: CASSPQSRGYGYTF.

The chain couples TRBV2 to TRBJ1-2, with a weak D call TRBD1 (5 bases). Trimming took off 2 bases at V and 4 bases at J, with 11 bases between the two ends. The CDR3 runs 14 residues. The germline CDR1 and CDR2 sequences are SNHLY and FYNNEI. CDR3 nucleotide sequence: TGTGCCAGCAGTGAACAGGGATCGGCCTATGGCTACACCTTC. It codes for CASSEQGSAYGYTF.

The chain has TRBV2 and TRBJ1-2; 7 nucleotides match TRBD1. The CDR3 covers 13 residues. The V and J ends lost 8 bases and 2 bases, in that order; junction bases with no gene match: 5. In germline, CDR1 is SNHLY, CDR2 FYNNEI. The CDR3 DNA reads TGTGCCAGCGTAGGGGGCGCGAACTATGGCTACACCTTC. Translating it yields CASVGGANYGYTF.

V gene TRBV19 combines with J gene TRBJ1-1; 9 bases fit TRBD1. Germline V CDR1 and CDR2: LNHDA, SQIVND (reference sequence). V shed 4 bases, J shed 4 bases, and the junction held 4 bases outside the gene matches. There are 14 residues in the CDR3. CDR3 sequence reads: CASSRTGVVTEAFF. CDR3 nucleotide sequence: TGTGCCAGTAGTAGGACAGGGGTGGTCACTGAAGCTTTCTTT.

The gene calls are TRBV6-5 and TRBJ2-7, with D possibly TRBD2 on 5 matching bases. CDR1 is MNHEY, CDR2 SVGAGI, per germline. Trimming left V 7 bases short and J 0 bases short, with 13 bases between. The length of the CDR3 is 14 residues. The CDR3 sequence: CASNPQRSSYEQYF. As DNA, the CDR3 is TGTGCCAGCAATCCACAGCGGAGCTCCTACGAGCAGTACTTC.

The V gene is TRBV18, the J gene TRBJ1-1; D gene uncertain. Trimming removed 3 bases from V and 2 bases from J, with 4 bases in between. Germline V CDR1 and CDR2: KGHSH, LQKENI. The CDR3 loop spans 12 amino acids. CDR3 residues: CASSPYNTEAFF. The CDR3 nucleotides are TGTGCCAGCTCACCCTATAACACTGAAGCTTTCTTT.

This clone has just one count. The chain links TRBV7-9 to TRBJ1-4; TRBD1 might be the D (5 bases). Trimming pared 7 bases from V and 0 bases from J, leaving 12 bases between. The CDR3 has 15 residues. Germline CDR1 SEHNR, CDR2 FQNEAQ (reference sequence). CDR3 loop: CASTRGGTTNEKLFF. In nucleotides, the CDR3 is TGTGCCAGCACCCGGGGGGGAACAACTAATGAAAAACTGTTTTTT. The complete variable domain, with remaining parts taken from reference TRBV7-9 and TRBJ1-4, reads DTGVSQNPRHKITKRGQNVTFRCDPISEHNRLYWYRQTLGQGPEFLTYFQNEAQLEKSRLLSDRFSAERPKGSFSTLEIQRTEQGDSAMYLCASTRGGTTNEKLFFGSGTQLSVL.